What follows are 23 T cell receptor beta chains derived from one specimen sequenced in a study of T-cell memory formation after mild COVID-19. TCRdb re-called the 5' RACE reads with MiXCR, one entry per CDR3 protein. The data show about 620,000 distinct CDR3 sequences, over 15% seen once. Sequencing input: PBMCs or a T cell subset sorted from them (not recorded which). The receptors here all came from an adult woman who had mild COVID-19 (a few samples of this study predate the infection). Cell type and time point are not known.

This clonotype was seen more than once but under ten times. The chain uses TRBV12-3 or TRBV12-4 and TRBJ2-2; possible D gene TRBD1, 5 bases. V lost 1 base, J lost 4 bases, and 10 bases lay in between. This CDR3 contains 15 residues. The CDR3 coding sequence is TGTGCCAGCAGTTTAGAGCAGGGCCGCACCGGGGAGCTGTTTTTT. Residues: CASSLEQGRTGELFF.

This rearrangement joins TRBV3-1 to TRBJ2-7, with D hard to call. Trimming took off 8 bases at V and 5 bases at J, with 10 bases between the two ends. The CDR3 consists of 11 residues. Germline V gene lookup returns CDR1 LGHDT and CDR2 YNNKEL (reference sequence). The DNA of the CDR3 is TGTGCCAGCTCCCAACGCCACGAGCAGTACTTC. This gives the protein CASSQRHEQYF.

This clonotype was detected a few times. V is TRBV3-1 and J is TRBJ2-7, with 12 bases lining up with TRBD1. The CDR3 totals 15 residues. V shed 4 bases and J 2 bases; nucleotides not matched to a gene: 3. The germline V gene encodes CDR1 LGHDT and CDR2 YNNKEL (reference sequence). As DNA, the CDR3 is TGTGCCAGCAGCCTAGGGACAGGGGGCACCTACGAGCAGTACTTC. Protein: CASSLGTGGTYEQYF.

The chain is built from TRBV5-1 and TRBJ2-7; D tentatively fits TRBD1 or TRBD2 (6 bases each). CDR1 SGHRS and CDR2 YFSETQ come from the germline V gene. The length of the CDR3 is 14 residues. Trimming took 7 bases from V and 5 from J, leaving 19 bases between them. The CDR3 nucleotides are TGCGCCAGCGGCCAGGGACTCAGGGGCCACGAGCAGTACTTC. It yields the protein CASGQGLRGHEQYF.

Concerning this clonotype: The junction shows a germline mismatch at one end, possibly a read error. V usage is TRBV7-3 and J usage is TRBJ2-3; 10 bases are shared with TRBD2. CDR3 length: 15 residues. CDR1 and CDR2 (germline): SGHTA, FQGTGA. In nucleotides, the CDR3 is TGTGCCAGCAGCCTAACTAGCGGGGTAACAGATACGCAGTATTTT. Amino acid sequence: CASSLTSGVTDTQYF.

In this sample, this clonotype turned up a few times. The chain is built from TRBV24-1 and TRBJ2-3, with 11 bases matching TRBD1. The CDR3 has 16 amino acids. From germline, CDR1 is KGHDR and CDR2 SFDVKD. The V segment lost 10 bases and the J segment 3 bases; nucleotides outside the gene matches: 11. The CDR3 reads CATALSGQGGTDTQYF. In nucleotides, the CDR3 is TGTGCCACGGCATTATCGGGACAGGGGGGGACAGATACGCAGTATTTT.

The rearrangement links TRBV6-6 to TRBJ2-7; 10 bases align to TRBD2. This CDR3 is built from 12 residues. Trimming removed 10 bases from V and 4 bases from J; junction bases left unmatched: 4. The germline CDR1 and CDR2 sequences are MNHNY and SVGAGI (reference sequence). CDR3 sequence (DNA): TGTGCCATCAGGACTAGCGGTTACGAGCAGTACTTC. Residues: CAIRTSGYEQYF.

The chain links TRBV7-9 to TRBJ1-1; tentatively, D is TRBD1 (5 bases). V lost 2 bases, J lost 3 bases, and 10 bases lay in between. Germline-derived CDR1 and CDR2 are SEHNR and FQNEAQ (reference sequence). The CDR3 extends over 14 amino acids. The CDR3 DNA is TGTGCCAGCAGCTTATCGACAGTCTACACTGAAGCTTTCTTT. Translating gives CASSLSTVYTEAFF.

The rearrangement joins TRBV18 to TRBJ1-3, with D tentatively TRBD1 (5 bases). V lost 6 bases and J 0 bases, leaving 15 bases between the germline ends. CDR1 KGHSH and CDR2 LQKENI come from the germline V gene. There are 16 residues in the CDR3. Written as DNA, the CDR3 is TGTGCCAGCTCCCCGGAAGGGGCTACCTCTGGAAACACCATATATTTT. Translated, it gives CASSPEGATSGNTIYF.

This clonotype was picked up a small number of times. The CDR3 region has the DNA TGTGCCAGCAGGGACTCCTTAGCCTACAATGAGCAGTTCTTC. Translated, it gives CASRDSLAYNEQFF. The V and J genes are TRBV6-6 and TRBJ2-1, with D perhaps matching TRBD2 (5 bases). Looked up from germline, CDR1 is MNHNY and CDR2 is SVGAGI (reference sequence). V gave up 6 bases and J gave up 2 bases, with 11 bases separating them. This CDR3 has 14 residues.

This clonotype was seen more than once but under ten times. V is TRBV6-1 and J is TRBJ2-1; 9 nucleotides align to TRBD2. The CDR3 has 17 amino acids. Trimming at V came to 7 bases and at J to 3 bases, leaving 13 bases not matched to a gene. CDR1 is MNHNS and CDR2 is SASEGT in the germline V gene. Written as DNA, the CDR3 is TGTGCCAGCATCGGGTCCGAGAGCGGGGGGATCTACAATGAGCAGTTCTTC. It yields the protein CASIGSESGGIYNEQFF.

The V call is TRBV7-9, the J call TRBJ2-2; TRBD1 matches 8 bases. Germline V gene lookup returns CDR1 SEHNR and CDR2 FQNEAQ (reference sequence). This CDR3 comprises 15 residues. With V trimmed by 2 bases and J by 5 bases, 4 bases remained unmatched. CDR3 DNA sequence: TGTGCCAGCAGCTTATCAGGGGGCAGAACCGGGGAGCTGTTTTTT. Amino acid sequence: CASSLSGGRTGELFF.

On this clonotype itself: This CDR3 is missing its conserved last phenylalanine or tryptophan, likely due to a read error. It is unclear where the CDR3 begins or ends on the DNA, so no DNA is shown, and the CDR3 is as TCRdb lists it. This chain links TRBV20-1 with TRBJ2-1; the D call of TRBD2 is as the table states it, not checked on the DNA. The CDR3 spans 10 amino acids, including both terminal residues. CDR1 DFQATT and CDR2 SNEGSKA come from the germline V gene (reference sequence). CDR3 residues: CSASYSGVVL.

This clonotype has at least ten counts. This chain connects TRBV5-1 to TRBJ2-3; tentative D call: TRBD1 (7 bases). Germline V gene sequence: CDR1 SGHRS, CDR2 YFSETQ. This CDR3 has 14 residues. Trimming took off 4 bases at V and 2 bases at J, with 11 bases between the two ends. CDR3 sequence: CASSAGQPTDTQYF. The CDR3 DNA is TGCGCCAGCAGCGCGGGACAGCCCACAGATACGCAGTATTTT.

The rearrangement uses TRBV20-1 and TRBJ2-1; D ambiguous. This CDR3 is built from 14 residues. Trimming removed 4 bases at V and 0 bases at J, with 10 bases between. CDR1 is DFQATT, CDR2 SNEGSKA, per germline (reference sequence). The CDR3 loop reads CSATTLSSYNEQFF. DNA for the CDR3: TGCAGTGCTACGACATTGAGCTCCTACAATGAGCAGTTCTTC.

The chain recombines TRBV7-8 with TRBJ1-5; TRBD1 aligns across 7 bases. V lost 4 bases, J lost 5 bases, and 14 bases stayed unmatched. This CDR3 is built from 17 residues. Germline V lookup: CDR1 SGHVS, CDR2 FQNEAQ. The CDR3 region is CASSSYVRDSRDQPQHF. The CDR3 DNA reads TGTGCCAGCAGCTCCTATGTCCGGGACAGTAGGGATCAGCCCCAGCATTTT.

This clonotype was detected once. V is TRBV19 and J is TRBJ2-3; 7 bases align to TRBD2. V gave up 2 bases and J gave up 1 base; unmatched junction bases: 6. The CDR3 loop spans 16 amino acids. Germline CDR1 reads LNHDA; CDR2 reads SQIVND (reference sequence). Here the CDR3 DNA reads TGTGCCAGTAGTATACCGGGGCTAGCGGGCACAGATACGCAGTATTTT. It translates to CASSIPGLAGTDTQYF.

The genes are TRBV29-1 and TRBJ2-1, with TRBD2 identical over 7 bases. After removal of 6 bases from V and 4 bases from J, the junction contained 15 bases not matched to a gene. The CDR3 runs 16 residues. Germline CDR1 and CDR2: SQVTM and ANQGSEA. CDR3 bases: TGCAGCGTGGGTTTCGCACTAGCGTCCGATTACAATGAGCAGTTCTTC. It is translated as CSVGFALASDYNEQFF.

This clonotype occurred many times. This chain joins TRBV3-1 and TRBJ2-3, with TRBD2 matching 11 bases. The CDR3 is 16 residues long. The junction had 10 bases not matched to a gene; V was cut back by 7 bases and J by 4 bases. Germline CDR1 is LGHDT and CDR2 is YNNKEL (reference sequence). The CDR3 coding sequence is TGTGCCAGCACCCAGACTGAACTAGCGGGAGCAGATACGCAGTATTTT. Translation: CASTQTELAGADTQYF.

This chain joins TRBV9 and TRBJ2-1, with a tentative D call TRBD2 (6 bases). Between the trimmed V and J ends, which lost 3 bases and 7 bases, there was a span of 20 bases. Germline V gene sequence: CDR1 SGDLS, CDR2 YYNGEE. The CDR3 sequence is 16 residues long. The CDR3 nucleotides read TGTGCCAGCAGCGGCCAATGGGACTTCGTCCTGAATGAGCAGTTCTTC. Translation: CASSGQWDFVLNEQFF.

The chain has TRBV7-3 and TRBJ2-6, with 9 bases matching TRBD2. Germline V gene lookup returns CDR1 SGHTA and CDR2 FQGTGA. This CDR3 contains 20 residues. Unmatched junction bases numbered 10, after V lost 0 bases and J lost 1 base. The CDR3 loop is CASSLTLGGSGSSGANVLTF. The CDR3 nucleotides are TGTGCCAGCAGCTTAACCTTGGGGGGTAGCGGGAGTTCTGGGGCCAACGTCCTGACTTTC.

This clonotype occurred a few times. The V and J genes are TRBV9 and TRBJ2-5; 10 bases are shared with TRBD2. Germline CDR1 reads SGDLS; CDR2 reads YYNGEE. The length of the CDR3 is 15 residues. V was clipped by 2 bases and J by 4 bases; unmatched bases: 5. The CDR3 loop is CASSVGTSVRETQYF. The CDR3 nucleotides read TGTGCCAGCAGCGTCGGGACTAGCGTTCGAGAGACCCAGTACTTC.

The chain carries TRBV5-1 and TRBJ2-3; possibly TRBD2 for D (6 bases). There are 18 residues in the CDR3. Deletions cut 4 bases from V and 5 bases from J, with 26 bases between. Per the germline V gene, CDR1 is SGHRS and CDR2 is YFSETQ. In DNA form, the CDR3 reads TGCGCCAGCAGCCGTATTCGGGACTCCTGGAGGATCGAAGATACGCAGTATTTT. It codes for CASSRIRDSWRIEDTQYF.